These 2 T cell receptor beta chains share one sample of origin, sequenced in a study of CD8 T cells in ankylosing spondylitis. A single record per CDR3 protein comes from TCRdb applying MiXCR to the 5' RACE reads. The sample records roughly 180,000 distinct CDR3 sequences, over 10% being singletons. The sequencing sample was made of blood, either unsorted or a sorted T cell fraction (not recorded which). The receptors here all came from a female donor with ankylosing spondylitis or in good health (not recorded which).

J is TRBJ2-3 and V is TRBV20-1; TRBD2 agrees at 14 bases. V was pared by 5 bases and J by 4 bases, with 5 bases of the junction left unmatched. This CDR3 has 15 amino acids. Germline V gives CDR1 DFQATT, CDR2 SNEGSKA (reference sequence). CDR3: CSAAGLAGGPDTQYF. DNA of the CDR3: TGCAGTGCTGCCGGACTAGCGGGAGGTCCAGATACGCAGTATTTT.

The rearrangement joins TRBV19 to TRBJ2-7; perhaps TRBD2 as D (6 bases). This CDR3 is 19 amino acids long. Trimming pared 5 bases from V and 2 bases from J, leaving 28 bases between. Germline V CDR1 and CDR2: LNHDA, SQIVND (reference sequence). The CDR3 bases are TGTGCCAGTAGTCCACACGCTATTCCGGGAGCCCCTACCCCCTACGAGCAGTACTTC. It codes for CASSPHAIPGAPTPYEQYF.